These 29 T cell receptor beta chains came from one sample sequenced in a study of blood T cell repertoires in COVID-19. TCRdb's table, derived via immunoSEQ multiplex PCR, lists solely in-frame clones and lacks some. Among fewer than 300,000 clones, about nine tenths were seen once, and the ten largest hold roughly 16%. Sequencing used PBMCs or T cells enriched from blood (not recorded which). The receptors were sampled from a young man who had recovered from COVID-19.

This clone was detected only once. The J gene is TRBJ1-2, the V gene TRBV5-1; 9 nucleotides match TRBD1. Trimming removed 0 bases from V and 0 bases from J; junction bases left unmatched: 21. This CDR3 has 22 residues. Germline assignment: CDR1 SGHRS and CDR2 YFSETQ. Here the CDR3 reads CASSLGDRDLNLGMGANYGYTF. The CDR3 DNA sequence: TGCGCCAGCAGCTTGGGGGACAGGGATCTTAACTTGGGCATGGGAGCTAACTATGGCTACACCTTC.

Ten or more counts support this clone. This sequence joins TRBV5-1 and TRBJ2-1, with 11 bases matching TRBD1. CDR1 and CDR2 (germline): SGHRS, YFSETQ. The CDR3 runs to 16 residues. V gave up 1 base and J gave up 6 bases; unmatched junction bases: 6. CDR3: CASSLFGQGAVNEQFF. The DNA of the CDR3 is TGCGCCAGCAGCTTGTTTGGACAGGGGGCGGTCAATGAGCAGTTCTTC.

The genes are TRBV18 and TRBJ2-7, with TRBD1 as a possible D gene (5 bases). CDR1 and CDR2 from the germline V gene are KGHSH and LQKENI. The CDR3 loop spans 13 amino acids. The V gene lost 2 bases and the J gene lost 3 bases, with 8 bases spanning the gap. CDR3 sequence (DNA): TGTGCCAGCTCACCAAAACAGGACTACGAGCAGTACTTC. The encoded protein is CASSPKQDYEQYF.

The J gene is TRBJ1-1, the V gene TRBV5-1, with 7 bases aligning to TRBD1. V lost 4 bases to trimming and J lost 7 bases; unmatched junction nucleotides: 16. The CDR3 covers 16 residues. CDR1 is SGHRS and CDR2 is YFSETQ in the germline V gene. CDR3 protein: CASSPGDAGGVFEAFF. DNA of the CDR3: TGCGCCAGCAGCCCGGGGGACGCAGGGGGTGTATTTGAAGCTTTCTTT.

The chain employs TRBV5-6 and TRBJ2-1, with 8 bases that match TRBD2. The CDR3 sequence is 14 residues long. Per germline, CDR1 SGHDT and CDR2 YYEEEE. V lost 4 bases and J lost 3; bases outside the gene matches: 3. The CDR3, as DNA: TGTGCCAGCAGCACCGGGACTAGCTACAATGAGCAGTTCTTC. Its translation: CASSTGTSYNEQFF.

This chain connects TRBV4-1 to TRBJ1-1, with D uncertain. With 3 bases removed from V and 5 bases from J, the gap between germline ends came to 16 bases. Germline-derived CDR1 and CDR2 are MGHRA and YSYEKL. The CDR3 contains 15 residues. The CDR3 DNA follows: TGCGCCAGCAGCCACCATACGGAGGCTCGAACTGAAGCTTTCTTT. This sequence encodes CASSHHTEARTEAFF.

This clone has a handful of counts. The gene calls are TRBV5-4 and TRBJ2-7; perhaps TRBD1 as D (6 bases). This CDR3 has 16 amino acids. The germline gives CDR1 SGHNT, CDR2 YYREEE (reference sequence). V lost 1 base to trimming and J lost 1 base, with 15 bases between them. CDR3 bases: TGTGCCAGCAGCTTGTTAGTGACAGGACAATCCTACGAGCAGTACTTC. It specifies CASSLLVTGQSYEQYF.

The V and J genes are TRBV2 and TRBJ2-2; TRBD1 matches 7 bases. Losses at the gene ends were 2 bases for V and 7 bases for J; bases not matched to a gene: 4. The CDR3 covers 14 residues. Germline CDR1 is SNHLY and CDR2 is FYNNEI. CDR3 DNA sequence: TGTGCCAGCAGTGAAACAGGGGCGGGCGGGGAGCTGTTTTTT. It encodes CASSETGAGGELFF.

V gene TRBV3-1 (or the pseudogene TRBV3-2) combines with J gene TRBJ2-1, with TRBD2 matching 12 bases. Trimming took 6 bases from V and 5 from J; bases not matched to a gene: 2. Germline V gives CDR1 LGHDT, CDR2 YNNKEL (reference sequence). The CDR3 runs to 14 residues. CDR3 in DNA: TGTGCCAGCAGGCTAGCGGGAGGGGACAATGAGCAGTTCTTC. Its protein is CASRLAGGDNEQFF.

CDR3 protein: CASSYSNGKETQYF. For the CDR3, the DNA is TGTGCCAGCAGTTACTCGAACGGGAAAGAGACCCAGTACTTC. This rearrangement joins TRBV6-5 to TRBJ2-5, with D possibly TRBD2 on 5 matching bases. CDR3 length equals 14 residues. Germline V lookup: CDR1 MNHEY, CDR2 SVGAGI. V was pared by 0 bases and J by 3 bases, with 8 bases between.

This clone was observed many times. Written as DNA, the CDR3 is TGTGCCAGCAGCTTCAGAGCGGGAGGAAGCTACGAGCAGTACTTC. Protein: CASSFRAGGSYEQYF. This chain uses TRBV5-5 with TRBJ2-7, with TRBD2 matching over 9 bases. Germline V gene sequence: CDR1 SGHKS, CDR2 YYEKEE (reference sequence). The CDR3 contains 15 residues. After removal of 2 bases from V and 3 bases from J, the junction contained 6 bases not matched to a gene.

The chain is built from TRBV28 and TRBJ1-4; D is perhaps TRBD1 (6 bases). Germline CDR1 MDHEN, CDR2 SYDVKM. Trimming removed 6 bases at V and 8 bases at J, with 19 bases between. The CDR3 has 15 amino acids. The chain's CDR3 is CASSRGGGGREKLFF. CDR3 bases: TGTGCCAGCAGCCGGGGAGGGGGTGGACGGGAAAAACTGTTTTTT.

The chain is built from TRBV6-5 and TRBJ1-3; D is undetermined. Germline values: CDR1 MNHEY, CDR2 SVGAGI. V was clipped by 7 bases and J by 4 bases, with 14 bases between them. This CDR3 has 14 amino acids. CDR3 nucleotides: TGTGCCAGCACCAAAGGAGGGTCCGGAAACACCATATATTTT. Translated: CASTKGGSGNTIYF.

About this clone: One end of the junction does not line up with germline, which may come from a read error. The rearrangement joins TRBV5-4 to TRBJ2-1; 9 bases line up with TRBD2. CDR1 is SGHNT, CDR2 YYREEE, per germline (reference sequence). This CDR3 has 15 amino acids. CDR3 sequence (DNA): TGTGCCAGCAGGTTGGCGGGGGGGCCTTGGGATGAGCAGTTCTTC. This gives the protein CASRLAGGPWDEQFF.

In this sample, this clone turned up a few times. This chain joins TRBV29-1 and TRBJ2-5; 8 nucleotides agree with TRBD1. V lost 4 bases to trimming and J lost 4 bases; unmatched junction nucleotides: 8. The CDR3 covers 14 residues. Per germline, CDR1 SQVTM and CDR2 ANQGSEA. The CDR3 spells CSVGGQGIGETQYF. CDR3 DNA sequence: TGCAGCGTTGGAGGACAGGGAATAGGAGAGACCCAGTACTTC.

This clone was observed once. DNA of the CDR3: TGCGCCAGCAGCGGGCTAGCGGGGTACAATGAGCAGTTCTTC. It codes for CASSGLAGYNEQFF. V gene TRBV10-2 combines with J gene TRBJ2-1, with TRBD2 matching over 9 bases. V was pared by 6 bases and J by 4 bases, with 4 bases of the junction left unmatched. The V gene's germline CDR1 is WSHSY and CDR2 SAAADI. This CDR3 contains 14 residues.

J is TRBJ2-7 and V is TRBV5-6; 12 bases line up with TRBD2. With V trimmed by 1 base and J by 6 bases, 11 bases remained unmatched. The CDR3 sequence is 17 residues long. Per the germline V gene, CDR1 is SGHDT and CDR2 is YYEEEE. This chain's CDR3 is CASSLRPSGRASGEQYF. The CDR3 DNA reads as TGTGCCAGCAGCTTGCGTCCTAGCGGGAGGGCCTCGGGCGAGCAGTACTTC.

V usage is TRBV3-1 (or the pseudogene TRBV3-2) and J usage is TRBJ1-6, with D possibly matching TRBD1 (6 bases). Trimming pared 6 bases from V and 10 bases from J, leaving 10 bases between. From germline, CDR1 is LGHDT and CDR2 YNNKEL (reference sequence). This CDR3 has 12 residues. CDR3 in DNA: TGTGCCAGCAGTTCAGGGGACTCACCCCTCCACTTT. Translated: CASSSGDSPLHF.

The V and J genes are TRBV19 and TRBJ1-2; D is perhaps TRBD1 (5 bases). The CDR3 runs to 14 residues. The germline V gene has CDR1 LNHDA and CDR2 SQIVND (reference sequence). V dropped 4 bases and J dropped 8 bases, with 17 bases sitting between them. CDR3 DNA: TGTGCCAGTAGTACTAGGACAAGGGCCGGCGGCTACACCTTC. Translating it yields CASSTRTRAGGYTF.

The gene calls are TRBV5-1 and TRBJ2-3; the match to TRBD2 covers 10 bases. Germline V lookup: CDR1 SGHRS, CDR2 YFSETQ. There are 16 residues in the CDR3. Unmatched junction bases numbered 6, after V lost 2 bases and J lost 3 bases. The CDR3 nucleotides are TGCGCCAGCAGCTTTAGCGGGGGGCTAAGTACAGATACGCAGTATTTT. Protein product: CASSFSGGLSTDTQYF. Based on the CDR3 plus reference TRBV5-1 and TRBJ2-3, the full variable domain is KAGVTQTPRYLIKTRGQQVTLSCSPISGHRSVSWYQQTPGQGLQFLFEYFSETQRNKGNFPGRFSGRQFSNSRSEMNVSTLELGDSALYLCASSFSGGLSTDTQYFGPGTRLTVL.

The CDR3 nucleotides read TGTGCCAGCAGCTTAGTAGAGGGGGAGGGGGCCTACAATGAGCAGTTCTTC. This translates into CASSLVEGEGAYNEQFF. The chain links TRBV7-8 to TRBJ2-1; a possible D gene is TRBD2 (7 bases). The CDR3 sequence is 17 residues long. Germline lookup yields CDR1 SGHVS and CDR2 FQNEAQ. The V and J ends lost 1 base and 2 bases respectively, with 15 bases between them.

The J gene is TRBJ2-3, the V gene TRBV11-3; TRBD2 matches 11 bases. Trimming took 4 bases from V and 4 from J; bases not matched to a gene: 13. The germline V gene encodes CDR1 SGHNT and CDR2 YENEEA. The CDR3 runs 18 residues. The CDR3 DNA is TGTGCCAGCAGCTCGACCGTCGGGCTAGCGGGAGGCCCAGATACGCAGTATTTT. Translation gives CASSSTVGLAGGPDTQYF.

This clone was observed a handful of times. The chain uses TRBV4-1 and TRBJ1-2, with 9 bases fitting TRBD1. This CDR3 is built from 14 residues. Trimming took 3 bases from V and 4 from J; bases not matched to a gene: 3. The germline V gene encodes CDR1 MGHRA and CDR2 YSYEKL. The CDR3 DNA follows: TGCGCCAGCAGCCAGGGGACAGGGCGCTATGGCTACACCTTC. This gives the protein CASSQGTGRYGYTF.

CDR3 sequence: CAWKGQATNEKLFF. DNA of the CDR3: TGTGCCTGGAAGGGACAGGCAACTAATGAAAAACTGTTTTTT. This sequence joins TRBV30 and TRBJ1-4; TRBD1 matches 8 bases. From germline, CDR1 is GTSNPN and CDR2 SVGIG (reference sequence). This CDR3 has 14 amino acids. V shed 4 bases and J 0 bases; nucleotides not matched to a gene: 1.

As for this clone: The sample contains more than one DNA sequence encoding this CDR3. DNA of the CDR3: TGTGCCATCAGTGAGCCAGGAGGGTCCTACGAGCAGTACTTC. It is translated as CAISEPGGSYEQYF. The chain links TRBV10-3 to TRBJ2-7; D perhaps matches TRBD2 (6 bases). CDR3 length: 14 amino acids. The V end lost 2 bases, the J end lost 1 base, and 9 bases lay between the germline ends. Germline V CDR1 and CDR2: ENHRY, SYGVKD.

The chain has TRBV3-1 (or the pseudogene TRBV3-2) and TRBJ1-1, with a possible D match to TRBD1 (6 bases). The CDR3 is 15 residues long. The germline V and J ends were trimmed by 2 bases and 5 bases, with 15 bases remaining between them. Germline V gene data show CDR1 as LGHDT and CDR2 as YNNKEL (reference sequence). The CDR3: CASSQLGQGRTEAFF. The DNA for the CDR3 is TGTGCCAGCAGCCAACTGGGGCAGGGGCGGACTGAAGCTTTCTTT.

The genes are TRBV28 and TRBJ2-7, with 8 bases that match TRBD1. Unmatched junction bases numbered 8, after V lost 1 base and J lost 0 bases. CDR3 size: 17 residues. The germline CDR1 and CDR2 sequences are MDHEN and SYDVKM. CDR3 bases: TGTGCCAGCAGTTTATCCCCAGGTCAGGGGGCCTCCTACGAGCAGTACTTC. Amino acids: CASSLSPGQGASYEQYF.

A single count supports this clone. This chain links TRBV28 with TRBJ2-7; TRBD1 agrees at 8 bases. Germline V CDR1 and CDR2: MDHEN, SYDVKM. V shed 2 bases and J 3 bases; nucleotides not matched to a gene: 6. There are 15 residues in the CDR3. The CDR3 DNA sequence: TGTGCCAGCAGTTTAGGGACAGGCAAGAGCTACGAGCAGTACTTC. This codes for CASSLGTGKSYEQYF.

CDR3 sequence reads: CASSSTLGGPPYEQYF. CDR3 nucleotides: TGTGCCAGCAGCTCAACTTTGGGGGGGCCCCCCTACGAGCAGTACTTC. The chain joins TRBV7-8 to TRBJ2-7; weak D call: TRBD2 (7 bases). Germline V gene data show CDR1 as SGHVS and CDR2 as FQNEAQ. This CDR3 spans 16 amino acids. Trimming pared 4 bases from V and 2 bases from J, leaving 18 bases between.